The 11 T cell receptor beta chains below come from one sample, sequenced in a study of T cell changes during pregnancy in multiple sclerosis. Clones were sequenced by immunoSEQ multiplex PCR, and TCRdb holds only the in-frame ones, with some missing. The repertoire holds some 57,000 clones, with around 89% as singletons. The input for sequencing was peripheral blood, taken in the first trimester of pregnancy. The receptors originated from a female donor in good health, enrolled as a control in a pregnancy study.

J is TRBJ1-2 and V is TRBV27, with 7 bases matching TRBD1. Germline lookup yields CDR1 MNHEY and CDR2 SMNVEV (reference sequence). The length of the CDR3 is 14 residues. V dropped 0 bases and J dropped 4; count of bases not matched to a gene: 2. CDR3 loop: CASSLSGGSYGYTF. The CDR3 coding sequence is TGTGCCAGCAGTTTATCAGGGGGCAGCTATGGCTACACCTTC.

The table lists this clone with a few counts. The chain couples TRBV6-4 to TRBJ2-1; TRBD2 matches 8 bases. Germline V gene lookup returns CDR1 MRHNA and CDR2 SNTAGT. V was clipped by 4 bases and J by 3 bases; unmatched bases: 5. This CDR3 is 15 amino acids long. The DNA of the CDR3 is TGTGCCAGCAGTGGGTCCAGCGGGGGCTACAATGAGCAGTTCTTC. Residues: CASSGSSGGYNEQFF.

The chain combines TRBV6-5 with TRBJ1-1, with TRBD1 identical over 7 bases. V lost 2 bases and J lost 0; bases outside the gene matches: 3. Per germline, CDR1 MNHEY and CDR2 SVGAGI. The CDR3 spans 15 residues. CDR3 protein: CASSYDRVLNTEAFF. Here the CDR3 DNA reads TGTGCCAGCAGTTACGACAGGGTCTTGAACACTGAAGCTTTCTTT.

The chain uses TRBV5-5 and TRBJ2-7; D is ambiguous. V lost 4 bases, J lost 2 bases, and 13 bases lay in between. Looked up from germline, CDR1 is SGHKS and CDR2 is YYEKEE (reference sequence). This CDR3 is 14 amino acids long. The CDR3 loop reads CASSHSRNPYEQYF. In DNA form, the CDR3 reads TGTGCCAGCAGCCATTCCAGAAACCCCTACGAGCAGTACTTC. The whole variable domain, remainder taken from reference TRBV5-5 and TRBJ2-7, is DAGVTQSPTHLIKTRGQQVTLRCSPISGHKSVSWYQQVLGQGPQFIFQYYEKEERGRGNFPDRFSARQFPNYSSELNVNALLLGDSALYLCASSHSRNPYEQYFGPGTRLTVT.

This clone has a handful of counts. The genes are TRBV9 and TRBJ1-1; tentatively, D is TRBD1 (6 bases). Germline CDR1 SGDLS, CDR2 YYNGEE. This CDR3 is 14 amino acids long. V gave up 4 bases and J gave up 3 bases, with 13 bases separating them. CDR3 nucleotides: TGTGCCAGCAGCCCCGAAGGGGGGGACACTGAAGCTTTCTTT. It yields the protein CASSPEGGDTEAFF.

The chain links TRBV10-1 to TRBJ1-2; unclear D gene. Trimming left V 0 bases short and J 3 bases short, with 20 bases between. Per germline, CDR1 WNHNN and CDR2 SYGVQD (reference sequence). The CDR3 sequence is 18 residues long. CDR3 residues: CASSESGGKEDHYYGYTF. The CDR3 DNA reads as TGCGCCAGCAGTGAGTCGGGAGGTAAGGAGGACCACTACTATGGCTACACCTTC.

The rearrangement links TRBV14 to TRBJ1-4; D uncertain. The CDR3 covers 15 residues. Per germline, CDR1 SGHDN and CDR2 FVKESK. V dropped 0 bases and J dropped 0 bases, with 5 bases sitting between them. The CDR3 loop is CASSQEGATNEKLFF. The CDR3, as DNA: TGTGCCAGCAGCCAAGAGGGAGCAACTAATGAAAAACTGTTTTTT.

The rearrangement joins TRBV15 to TRBJ2-1, with 8 bases matching TRBD1. The CDR3 totals 17 residues. The V gene's germline CDR1 is LNHNV and CDR2 YYDKDF (reference sequence). V was pared by 0 bases and J by 4 bases, with 8 bases of the junction left unmatched. CDR3 coding DNA: TGTGCCACCAGCAGAGATCTTCCAGGACAGGGATACAATGAGCAGTTCTTC. Translating gives CATSRDLPGQGYNEQFF. Complete variable domain (other parts from reference TRBV15 and TRBJ2-1): DAMVIQNPRYQVTQFGKPVTLSCSQTLNHNVMYWYQQKSSQAPKLLFHYYDKDFNNEADTPDNFQSRRPNTSFCFLDIRSPGLGDTAMYLCATSRDLPGQGYNEQFFGPGTRLTVL.

This clone came up a few times. This chain connects TRBV5-1 to TRBJ1-1, with 7 bases fitting TRBD1. The V gene's germline CDR1 is SGHRS and CDR2 YFSETQ. The CDR3 runs to 13 residues. After removal of 4 bases from V and 4 bases from J, the junction contained 4 bases not matched to a gene. The CDR3 protein is CASSAPGGTEAFF. In nucleotides, the CDR3 is TGCGCCAGCAGCGCTCCAGGGGGCACTGAAGCTTTCTTT.

This chain connects TRBV7-2 to TRBJ1-5; D perhaps matches TRBD1 (5 bases). Trimming removed 3 bases at V and 4 bases at J, with 13 bases between. The CDR3 runs to 15 residues. The germline V gene encodes CDR1 SGHTA and CDR2 FQGNSA. CDR3 residues: CASSLVGGSNQPQHF. CDR3 in DNA: TGTGCCAGCAGCTTGGTTGGGGGGTCGAATCAGCCCCAGCATTTT.

V usage is TRBV4-3 and J usage is TRBJ2-2; 11 bases match TRBD2. V was pared by 1 base and J by 5 bases, with 12 bases of the junction left unmatched. Germline V gene lookup returns CDR1 LGHNA and CDR2 YSLEER. The CDR3 contains 19 residues. CDR3 sequence: CASSQGESSGGPPTGELFF. The CDR3 DNA is TGCGCCAGCAGCCAAGGGGAATCTAGCGGGGGGCCCCCGACCGGGGAGCTGTTTTTT.